A selection of T cell receptor beta chains follows, all from one sample in a study of blood T cell repertoires in COVID-19. Assay used: immunoSEQ multiplex PCR; TCRdb lists only in-frame clones, some missing. The data show roughly 54,000 clones, with 85% to 95% seen just once and roughly 3.6% held by the top ten. Sequenced input: peripheral blood. All receptors derive from a man aged 45-65 years with acute or convalescent COVID-19. Each CDR3 is given with its conserved first and last residue. Fields, in order: V gene, clone size, J gene, D gene, CDR3 protein, CDR3 DNA. A D gene is named only where the DNA matches it firmly. Clone sizes are given selectively: once, few, many, or a class where the clone is expanded.

v_gene: TRBV29-1; abundance: NA; j_gene: TRBJ2-3; d_gene: TRBD1; CDR3aa: CSELDRDTQYF; CDR3nt: TGCAGCGAACTGGACAGGGATACGCAGTATTTT
v_gene: TRBV19; abundance: once; j_gene: TRBJ1-5; d_gene: NA; CDR3aa: CASSTRGYNQPQHF; CDR3nt: TGTGCCAGTAGTACCAGGGGCTATAATCAGCCCCAGCATTTT
v_gene: TRBV6-5; abundance: NA; j_gene: TRBJ2-2; d_gene: NA; CDR3aa: CASRRAGELFF; CDR3nt: TGTGCCAGCAGGAGGGCCGGGGAGCTGTTTTTT
v_gene: TRBV7-2; abundance: NA; j_gene: TRBJ2-7; d_gene: NA; CDR3aa: CASSFLRDSHEQYF; CDR3nt: TGTGCCAGCAGCTTTCTACGGGACTCCCACGAGCAGTACTTC
v_gene: TRBV7-2; abundance: NA; j_gene: TRBJ1-6; d_gene: NA; CDR3aa: CASSLVWGANNSPLHF; CDR3nt: TGTGCCAGCAGCTTAGTTTGGGGAGCCAATAATTCACCCCTCCACTTT
v_gene: TRBV7-9; abundance: NA; j_gene: TRBJ2-5; d_gene: TRBD2; CDR3aa: CASSFLGIGRGETQYF; CDR3nt: TGTGCCAGCAGCTTTCTAGGGATCGGGAGGGGAGAGACCCAGTACTTC
v_gene: TRBV7-6; abundance: NA; j_gene: TRBJ2-3; d_gene: TRBD2; CDR3aa: CASSLLAGFTDTQYF; CDR3nt: TGTGCCAGCAGCTTATTAGCGGGTTTTACAGATACGCAGTATTTT
v_gene: TRBV6-1; abundance: NA; j_gene: TRBJ2-7; d_gene: TRBD2; CDR3aa: CASREAGGPDEQYF; CDR3nt: TGTGCCAGCAGGGAAGCGGGAGGGCCAGACGAGCAGTACTTC
v_gene: TRBV7-9; abundance: NA; j_gene: TRBJ2-2; d_gene: NA; CDR3aa: CASAVGQNTGELFF; CDR3nt: TGTGCCTCCGCGGTGGGGCAAAACACCGGGGAGCTGTTTTTT
v_gene: TRBV6-4; abundance: NA; j_gene: TRBJ2-3; d_gene: NA; CDR3aa: CASSAGGPTDTQYF; CDR3nt: TGTGCCAGCAGTGCTGGTGGGCCCACAGATACGCAGTATTTT
v_gene: TRBV4-1; abundance: NA; j_gene: TRBJ1-2; d_gene: TRBD1; CDR3aa: CASSQDPGQVSLYGYTF; CDR3nt: TGCGCCAGCAGCCAAGATCCGGGACAGGTCTCACTCTATGGCTACACCTTC
v_gene: TRBV6-5; abundance: NA; j_gene: TRBJ2-7; d_gene: NA; CDR3aa: CASSSGNEQYF; CDR3nt: TGTGCCAGCAGTTCAGGGAACGAGCAGTACTTC
v_gene: TRBV19; abundance: NA; j_gene: TRBJ1-1; d_gene: NA; CDR3aa: CASSSGGPTEAFF; CDR3nt: TGTGCCAGTAGTTCTGGGGGCCCCACTGAAGCTTTCTTT
v_gene: TRBV5-1; abundance: NA; j_gene: TRBJ2-7; d_gene: NA; CDR3aa: CASQHTTSYEQYF; CDR3nt: TGCGCCAGCCAGCACACCACTAGCTACGAGCAGTACTTC
v_gene: TRBV28; abundance: NA; j_gene: TRBJ1-2; d_gene: NA; CDR3aa: CASSLPAGAQGGYTF; CDR3nt: TGTGCCAGCAGTTTGCCCGCAGGGGCGCAAGGCGGCTACACCTTC
v_gene: TRBV5-6; abundance: NA; j_gene: TRBJ2-3; d_gene: NA; CDR3aa: CASSLFEIGTDTQYF; CDR3nt: TGTGCCAGCAGCTTGTTCGAAATAGGCACAGATACGCAGTATTTT
v_gene: TRBV6-4; abundance: NA; j_gene: TRBJ2-3; d_gene: NA; CDR3aa: CASSSGSTDTQYF; CDR3nt: TGTGCCAGCAGTAGCGGTAGCACAGATACGCAGTATTTT
v_gene: TRBV10-3; abundance: NA; j_gene: TRBJ1-4; d_gene: TRBD1; CDR3aa: CAISARDRVVSNEKLFF; CDR3nt: TGTGCCATCAGTGCTCGGGACAGGGTGGTGTCTAATGAAAAACTGTTTTTT
v_gene: TRBV19; abundance: NA; j_gene: TRBJ2-7; d_gene: TRBD1; CDR3aa: CASSIGQGFTYEQYF; CDR3nt: TGTGCCAGTAGTATCGGACAGGGGTTTACCTACGAGCAGTACTTC
v_gene: TRBV6-2/TRBV6-3; abundance: NA; j_gene: TRBJ2-7; d_gene: TRBD2; CDR3aa: CASSRTSGSRGGEQYF; CDR3nt: TGTGCCAGCAGCCGAACTAGCGGGAGTAGGGGTGGCGAGCAGTACTTC
v_gene: TRBV11-2; abundance: NA; j_gene: TRBJ2-3; d_gene: TRBD1; CDR3aa: CASSFGTGEDDTQYF; CDR3nt: TGTGCCAGCAGCTTTGGGACAGGGGAGGATGATACGCAGTATTTT
v_gene: TRBV5-1; abundance: NA; j_gene: TRBJ1-6; d_gene: NA; CDR3aa: CASSLDTQGSGSPLHF; CDR3nt: TGCGCCAGCAGCTTGGACACCCAGGGGTCAGGATCACCCCTCCACTTT
v_gene: TRBV13; abundance: once; j_gene: TRBJ2-5; d_gene: NA; CDR3aa: CASSLPSTEETQYF; CDR3nt: TGTGCCAGCAGCCTACCTTCGACAGAAGAGACCCAGTACTTC
v_gene: TRBV27; abundance: NA; j_gene: TRBJ2-7; d_gene: TRBD2; CDR3aa: CASSLSTSGYEQYF; CDR3nt: TGTGCCAGCAGTTTATCGACTAGCGGATACGAGCAGTACTTC
v_gene: TRBV24-1; abundance: NA; j_gene: TRBJ2-1; d_gene: NA; CDR3aa: CATSDPIPGHNEQFF; CDR3nt: TGTGCCACCAGTGACCCCATCCCAGGGCACAATGAGCAGTTCTTC
v_gene: TRBV2; abundance: NA; j_gene: TRBJ1-1; d_gene: NA; CDR3aa: CASRELEVGAFF; CDR3nt: TGTGCCAGCAGAGAGCTGGAGGTCGGAGCTTTCTTT
v_gene: TRBV11-2; abundance: NA; j_gene: TRBJ2-1; d_gene: TRBD2; CDR3aa: CASNSDSGYNEQFF; CDR3nt: TGTGCCAGCAACTCCGATAGCGGGTACAATGAGCAGTTCTTC
v_gene: TRBV11-2; abundance: NA; j_gene: TRBJ1-6; d_gene: NA; CDR3aa: CASSSYGQWNSPLHF; CDR3nt: TGTGCCAGCAGCTCCTACGGACAGTGGAATTCACCCCTCCACTTT
v_gene: TRBV5-4; abundance: NA; j_gene: TRBJ2-7; d_gene: TRBD2; CDR3aa: CASSYGLAGGLEQYF; CDR3nt: TGTGCCAGCAGCTACGGACTAGCGGGAGGGCTCGAGCAGTACTTC
v_gene: TRBV4-1; abundance: NA; j_gene: TRBJ2-1; d_gene: NA; CDR3aa: CASSHGGTNEQFF; CDR3nt: TGCGCCAGCAGCCACGGCGGGACGAATGAGCAGTTCTTC
v_gene: TRBV5-4; abundance: NA; j_gene: TRBJ2-7; d_gene: TRBD1; CDR3aa: CASSPGLGQGVSYEQYF; CDR3nt: TGTGCCAGCAGCCCAGGCCTAGGACAGGGGGTCTCCTACGAGCAGTACTTC
v_gene: TRBV3-1/TRBV3-2; abundance: once; j_gene: TRBJ1-1; d_gene: TRBD1; CDR3aa: CASSPGDRRLRGTEAFF; CDR3nt: TGTGCCAGCAGCCCGGGGGACAGGCGACTGAGGGGGACTGAAGCTTTCTTT
v_gene: TRBV4-1; abundance: NA; j_gene: TRBJ2-7; d_gene: TRBD1; CDR3aa: CASSRGQGPYEQYF; CDR3nt: TGCGCCAGCAGCCGGGGACAGGGCCCATACGAGCAGTACTTC
v_gene: TRBV5-1; abundance: few; j_gene: TRBJ2-1; d_gene: TRBD2; CDR3aa: CASSFNGRAGDEQFF; CDR3nt: TGCGCCAGCAGCTTTAATGGAAGAGCGGGAGATGAGCAGTTCTTC
v_gene: TRBV5-1; abundance: NA; j_gene: TRBJ2-1; d_gene: TRBD2; CDR3aa: CASSLAAGGMNEQFF; CDR3nt: TGCGCCAGCAGCTTGGCAGCGGGAGGAATGAATGAGCAGTTCTTC
v_gene: TRBV15; abundance: NA; j_gene: TRBJ2-1; d_gene: TRBD2; CDR3aa: CATSRDLGGLAEMRNEQFF; CDR3nt: TGTGCCACCAGCAGAGATCTGGGTGGACTAGCGGAAATGAGGAATGAGCAGTTCTTC
v_gene: TRBV5-3; abundance: NA; j_gene: TRBJ2-5; d_gene: NA; CDR3aa: CARSPDLAEETQYF; CDR3nt: TGTGCCAGAAGCCCCGACCTAGCCGAAGAGACCCAGTACTTC